Below are 21 T cell receptor beta chains sequenced from a single sample in a study of T cells after yellow fever vaccination. MiXCR, applied by TCRdb to the 5' RACE reads, yields one record per CDR3 protein. The sample records a few hundred thousand distinct CDR3 sequences, approximately 3.6% being singletons. The material sequenced was PBMCs, taken 15 days after the yellow fever booster vaccination. The receptors were sampled from a man younger than 30 who received the YFV17D yellow fever vaccine.

This clonotype was seen many times. The gene calls are TRBV4-1 and TRBJ2-7; D gene unclear. The CDR3 sequence is 17 residues long. Looked up from germline, CDR1 is MGHRA and CDR2 is YSYEKL. Trimming took 0 bases from V and 2 from J, leaving 17 bases between them. The CDR3: CASSQEGPGSSTYEQYF. CDR3 coding DNA: TGCGCCAGCAGCCAAGAGGGTCCGGGCAGTTCGACCTACGAGCAGTACTTC.

This clonotype was recorded many times. The V gene is TRBV4-1, the J gene TRBJ1-2, with 7 bases identical to TRBD1. The V gene end was trimmed by 2 bases and the J gene end by 7 bases; junction bases not matched to a gene: 7. This CDR3 contains 14 residues. In germline, CDR1 is MGHRA, CDR2 YSYEKL. The CDR3 sequence: CASSQLQGIRGYTF. As DNA, the CDR3 is TGCGCCAGCAGCCAACTACAGGGGATACGTGGCTACACCTTC.

This clonotype was counted many times. This CDR3 is CASSPSPGQLKQYV. In DNA, the CDR3 is TGCGCCAGCAGCCCTAGTCCGGGACAATTAAAGCAGTACGTC. The chain couples TRBV5-1 to TRBJ2-7, with D possibly being TRBD1 (6 bases). The CDR3 loop spans 14 amino acids. V lost 4 bases, J lost 8 bases, and 19 bases lay in between. The V gene's germline CDR1 is SGHRS and CDR2 YFSETQ.

This clonotype has a count of ten or more. CDR3 residues: CSAKGTGNNEKLFF. CDR3 DNA: TGCAGTGCTAAAGGAACAGGAAATAATGAAAAACTGTTTTTT. This sequence joins TRBV20-1 and TRBJ1-4; tentatively, D is TRBD1 (5 bases). Deletions cut 4 bases from V and 4 bases from J, with 13 bases between. In germline, CDR1 is DFQATT, CDR2 SNEGSKA (reference sequence). The CDR3 has 14 residues.

In its sample, this clonotype was seen many times. The J gene is TRBJ1-6, the V gene TRBV5-8; possible D gene TRBD1, 6 bases. The ends were cut back, 4 bases at V and 10 bases at J, with 15 bases in the middle. CDR1 is SGHTS, CDR2 YDEGEE, per germline. This CDR3 region has 14 residues. The CDR3 here is CASSPGAPRSPLHF. The CDR3 coding sequence is TGTGCCAGCAGCCCAGGGGCCCCCCGGTCACCCCTCCACTTT.

This clonotype has ten or more counts. The gene calls are TRBV28 and TRBJ1-5; possible D gene TRBD1, 5 bases. Per germline, CDR1 MDHEN and CDR2 SYDVKM. V was cut by 7 bases and J by 5 bases, with 12 bases left in between. This CDR3 has 13 amino acids. CDR3 protein: CASKQGDYQPQHF. In DNA, the CDR3 is TGTGCCAGCAAACAAGGGGACTATCAGCCCCAGCATTTT.

This clonotype has at least ten counts. V usage is TRBV6-5 and J usage is TRBJ1-2; D ambiguous. CDR1 is MNHEY and CDR2 is SVGAGI in the germline V gene. The V gene lost 5 bases and the J gene lost 2 bases, with 6 bases spanning the gap. This CDR3 has 12 amino acids. The CDR3, as DNA: TGTGCCAGCAGTACCATGAACTATGGCTACACCTTC. It is translated as CASSTMNYGYTF.

In this sample, this clonotype turned up once. This chain joins TRBV5-3 and TRBJ2-7; 13 nucleotides line up with TRBD2. TRBV5-3 is an open reading frame, and its role is uncertain. The CDR3 has 16 amino acids. The V segment lost 4 bases and the J segment 2 bases; nucleotides outside the gene matches: 6. In nucleotides, the CDR3 is TGTGCCAGAAGCCCCGGGACTAGCGGGATCGCCTACGAGCAGTACGTC. Translated: CARSPGTSGIAYEQYV.

The table lists this clonotype with many counts. The genes are TRBV4-2 and TRBJ1-4; possible D gene TRBD1, 5 bases. Germline loops: CDR1 LGHNA, CDR2 YNFKEQ. The CDR3 spans 16 residues. Deletions cut 0 bases from V and 4 bases from J, with 12 bases between. CDR3 DNA: TGTGCCAGCAGCCAAGATCCGGGACTGTTTAATGAAAAACTGTTTTTT. Protein sequence: CASSQDPGLFNEKLFF.

In its sample, this clonotype was seen many times. This chain joins TRBV12-3 or TRBV12-4 and TRBJ2-3; no definite D call. With 4 bases removed from V and 1 base from J, the gap between germline ends came to 9 bases. The CDR3 length is 14 residues. DNA for the CDR3: TGTGCCAGCAGTTCGGGCCCGGGCACAGATACGCAGTATTTT. Translating gives CASSSGPGTDTQYF.

This clonotype was detected only a few times. The chain couples TRBV5-6 to TRBJ1-1; D not resolved. The V and J ends lost 4 bases and 6 bases respectively, with 22 bases between them. Germline V gene lookup returns CDR1 SGHDT and CDR2 YYEEEE. The CDR3 consists of 16 residues. The CDR3 region is CASSRYGWRRTAEAFF. CDR3 nucleotides: TGTGCCAGCAGCCGTTATGGGTGGAGACGGACCGCTGAAGCTTTCTTT.

The table lists this clonotype with many counts. The gene calls are TRBV6-5 and TRBJ1-2; 8 bases map to TRBD1. The CDR3 consists of 14 residues. V trimming: 0 bases; J trimming: 5 bases; junction bases outside the gene matches: 2. CDR1 is MNHEY, CDR2 SVGAGI, per germline. CDR3 protein: CASSYSTGAYGYTF. DNA for the CDR3: TGTGCCAGCAGTTACTCGACAGGGGCATATGGCTACACCTTC.

In its sample, this clonotype was seen many times. Here the CDR3 reads CASSLGNYNEQFF. DNA for the CDR3: TGTGCCAGCAGCTTAGGGAACTACAATGAGCAGTTCTTC. The chain has TRBV7-2 and TRBJ2-1; D not certain. The germline gives CDR1 SGHTA, CDR2 FQGNSA. The CDR3 consists of 13 residues. Deletions cut 1 base from V and 3 bases from J, with 4 bases between.

This clonotype was counted ten times or more. This chain joins TRBV7-9 and TRBJ1-2, with 9 bases aligning to TRBD1. Germline V gene sequence: CDR1 SEHNR, CDR2 FQNEAQ (reference sequence). The CDR3 has 14 amino acids. J lost 7 bases, V lost 5 bases, and 8 bases had no gene match. The CDR3 DNA reads as TGTGCCAGCAGCCCGTCGGACAGGGGAAGTGGCTACACCTTC. Amino acids: CASSPSDRGSGYTF.

This clonotype was observed many times. The rearrangement uses TRBV6-1 and TRBJ1-5, with D perhaps matching TRBD1 (5 bases). Germline CDR1 is MNHNS and CDR2 is SASEGT. CDR3 length: 14 residues. Trimming shortened V by 7 bases and J by 0 bases, and 10 bases separated the two germline ends. As DNA, the CDR3 is TGTGCCAGCAAACAGGATTATAGCAATCAGCCCCAGCATTTT. It translates to CASKQDYSNQPQHF.

This clonotype occurred many times. V gene TRBV20-1 combines with J gene TRBJ1-5, with D uncertain. The germline V and J ends were trimmed by 0 bases and 6 bases, with 15 bases remaining between them. CDR1 and CDR2 (germline): DFQATT, SNEGSKA (reference sequence). CDR3 length equals 15 residues. The CDR3 spells CSARDPAGGGQPQHF. The CDR3 coding sequence is TGCAGTGCTAGAGATCCAGCTGGTGGAGGTCAGCCCCAGCATTTT.

This clonotype was observed many times. The rearrangement uses TRBV20-1 and TRBJ2-7, with 7 bases aligning to TRBD1. V lost 6 bases to trimming and J lost 3 bases; unmatched junction nucleotides: 11. The CDR3 extends over 14 amino acids. Per germline, CDR1 DFQATT and CDR2 SNEGSKA (reference sequence). CDR3 nucleotides: TGCAGTGCCCCGGTACACACAGGGGTCTACGAGCAGTACTTC. This codes for CSAPVHTGVYEQYF.

This clonotype was picked up many times. V usage is TRBV20-1 and J usage is TRBJ2-1; D call uncertain. V lost 1 base and J lost 0, with 10 bases in between. The V gene's germline CDR1 is DFQATT and CDR2 SNEGSKA (reference sequence). The CDR3 consists of 15 residues. Here the CDR3 reads CSARVAHGSYNEQFF. CDR3 DNA: TGCAGTGCTAGAGTGGCTCATGGCTCCTACAATGAGCAGTTCTTC.

This clonotype appeared many times. The rearrangement uses TRBV3-1 and TRBJ1-5, with D possibly TRBD1 on 5 matching bases. This CDR3 is 15 amino acids long. Germline loops: CDR1 LGHDT, CDR2 YNNKEL (reference sequence). V gave up 4 bases and J gave up 5 bases, with 15 bases separating them. The chain's CDR3 is CASSRGRGKDQPQHF. CDR3 bases: TGTGCCAGCAGCCGAGGCCGGGGGAAGGATCAGCCCCAGCATTTT.

This clonotype has at least ten counts. V gene TRBV9 combines with J gene TRBJ1-1; D is perhaps TRBD1 (5 bases). This CDR3 spans 14 amino acids. The germline V gene has CDR1 SGDLS and CDR2 YYNGEE. The germline V and J ends were trimmed by 4 bases and 6 bases, with 16 bases remaining between them. DNA for the CDR3: TGTGCCAGCAGCCCAGGGCTAACTCATCCTGAAGCTTTCTTT. Translating gives CASSPGLTHPEAFF.

This clonotype was observed at least ten times. This chain links TRBV12-3 or TRBV12-4 with TRBJ1-6; D unclear. Trimming took 6 bases from V and 7 from J, leaving 10 bases between them. This CDR3 region has 13 residues. CDR3 DNA sequence: TGTGCCAGCAGGATAGCGGGGAATTCACCCCTCCACTTT. It translates to CASRIAGNSPLHF.